This TCR beta chain was sequenced during a study of shared clonotypes between healthy human individuals. Study-level background: Every donor yielded three CD4 naive, three CD4 memory, two CD8 naive and one CD8 memory plate.

Remarks on this clone: Its antigen is not known.

Naive CD8 populations comprised CD45RO-negative cells positively selected for CCR7, excluding terminally differentiated effector memory CD45RA+ cells. An assay was performed, and its level was deep. Assay: immunoSEQ multiplex PCR; the TCRdb copy retains only in-frame clones and omits some. The data hold around 2.1 million clones, with roughly 91% observed a single time. Unmatched junction bases numbered 10, after V lost 5 bases and J lost 5 bases. The CDR3 is 15 residues long. The germline V gene has CDR1 SGHTA and CDR2 FQGNSA. Overall study findings and caveats: Few donors limited the genetic and exposure-history diversity represented.

The source material was naive CD8+ T cells from PBMCs. This TCR derives from a man between 18 and 35 years old in good health. Some clones in this sample may be carry-over from other donors' samples. V usage is TRBV7-2 and J usage is TRBJ2-5; 8 bases fit TRBD1. The chain's CDR3 is CASSPAVRGPETQYF. CDR3 coding DNA: TGTGCCAGCAGCCCAGCCGTCAGGGGGCCGGAGACCCAGTACTTC.